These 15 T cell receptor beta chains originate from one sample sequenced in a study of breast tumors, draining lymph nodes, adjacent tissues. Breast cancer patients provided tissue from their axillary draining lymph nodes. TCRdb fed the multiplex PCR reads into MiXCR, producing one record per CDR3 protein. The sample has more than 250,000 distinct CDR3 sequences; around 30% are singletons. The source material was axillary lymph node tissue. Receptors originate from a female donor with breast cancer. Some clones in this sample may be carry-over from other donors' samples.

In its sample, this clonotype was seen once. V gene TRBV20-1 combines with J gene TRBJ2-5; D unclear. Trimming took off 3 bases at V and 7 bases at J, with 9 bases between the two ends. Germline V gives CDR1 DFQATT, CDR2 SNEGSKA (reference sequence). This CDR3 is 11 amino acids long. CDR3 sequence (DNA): TGCAGTGCTAGTTACCGGTTGACCCAGTACTTC. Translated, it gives CSASYRLTQYF.

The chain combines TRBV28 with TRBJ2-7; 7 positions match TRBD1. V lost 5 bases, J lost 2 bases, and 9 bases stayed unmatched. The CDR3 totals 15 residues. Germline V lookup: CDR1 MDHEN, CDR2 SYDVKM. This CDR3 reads CASSRGTATTYEQYF. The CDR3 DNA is TGTGCCAGCAGTAGAGGGACAGCGACGACCTACGAGCAGTACTTC.

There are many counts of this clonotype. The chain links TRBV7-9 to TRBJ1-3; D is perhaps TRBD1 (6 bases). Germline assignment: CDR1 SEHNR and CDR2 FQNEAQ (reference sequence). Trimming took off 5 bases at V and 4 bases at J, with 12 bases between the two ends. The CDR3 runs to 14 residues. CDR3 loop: CASSHTGSGNTIYF. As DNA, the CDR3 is TGTGCCAGCAGCCATACAGGGTCCGGAAACACCATATATTTT. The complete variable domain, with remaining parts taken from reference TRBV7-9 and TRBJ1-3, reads DTGVSQNPRHKITKRGQNVTFRCDPISEHNRLYWYRQTLGQGPEFLTYFQNEAQLEKSRLLSDRFSAERPKGSFSTLEIQRTEQGDSAMYLCASSHTGSGNTIYFGEGSWLTVV.

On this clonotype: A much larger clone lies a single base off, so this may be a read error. CDR3 DNA sequence: TGTGCCAGCAGCTTGGACGAAGCGGAGCAGTTCTTC. It encodes CASSLDEAEQFF. The V gene is TRBV5-4, the J gene TRBJ2-1; no reliable D call. Trimming pared 0 bases from V and 10 bases from J, leaving 8 bases between. The germline V gene encodes CDR1 SGHNT and CDR2 YYREEE (reference sequence). CDR3 length: 12 amino acids. The full variable domain, rest sourced from reference TRBV5-4 and TRBJ2-1, is ETGVTQSPTHLIKTRGQQVTLRCSSQSGHNTVSWYQQALGQGPQFIFQYYREEENGRGNFPPRFSGLQFPNYSSELNVNALELDDSALYLCASSLDEAEQFFGPGTRLTVL.

CDR3 region: CASSVQEDQPQHF. Here the CDR3 DNA reads TGTGCCAGCTCAGTACAAGAGGATCAGCCCCAGCATTTT. The V and J genes are TRBV18 and TRBJ1-5; no reliable D call. Germline CDR1 reads KGHSH; CDR2 reads LQKENI. V was trimmed by 5 bases and J by 5 bases, leaving 10 bases between them. This CDR3 has 13 amino acids.

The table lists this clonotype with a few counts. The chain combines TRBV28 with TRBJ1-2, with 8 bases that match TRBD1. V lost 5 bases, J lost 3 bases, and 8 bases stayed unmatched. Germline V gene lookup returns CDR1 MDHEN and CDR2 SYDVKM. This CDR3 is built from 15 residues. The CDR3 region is CASSPSGGAYYGYTF. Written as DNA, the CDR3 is TGTGCCAGCAGTCCCTCAGGGGGCGCTTACTATGGCTACACCTTC.

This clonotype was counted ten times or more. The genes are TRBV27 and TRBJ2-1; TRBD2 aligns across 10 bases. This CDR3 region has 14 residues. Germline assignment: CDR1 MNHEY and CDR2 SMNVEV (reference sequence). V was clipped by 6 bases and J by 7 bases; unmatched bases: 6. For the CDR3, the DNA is TGTGCCAGCAGGCCTAGCGGGAGTACGAATGAGCAGTTCTTC. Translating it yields CASRPSGSTNEQFF.

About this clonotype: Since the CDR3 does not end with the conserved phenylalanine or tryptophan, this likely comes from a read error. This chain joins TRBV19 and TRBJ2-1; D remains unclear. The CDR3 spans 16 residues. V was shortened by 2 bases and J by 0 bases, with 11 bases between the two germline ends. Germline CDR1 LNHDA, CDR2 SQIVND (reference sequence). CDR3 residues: CASSISNSNSYNEQFS. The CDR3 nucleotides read TGTGCCAGTAGTATAAGCAACTCCAACTCCTACAATGAGCAGTTCTCC.

CDR3 region: CASSQPSGMSSGANVLTF. As DNA, the CDR3 is TGTGCCAGCAGTCAACCAAGCGGGATGAGCTCTGGGGCCAACGTCCTGACTTTC. The V call is TRBV28, the J call TRBJ2-6, with 7 bases fitting TRBD2. V was pared by 5 bases and J by 0 bases, with 10 bases of the junction left unmatched. Germline assignment: CDR1 MDHEN and CDR2 SYDVKM. The CDR3 extends over 18 amino acids.

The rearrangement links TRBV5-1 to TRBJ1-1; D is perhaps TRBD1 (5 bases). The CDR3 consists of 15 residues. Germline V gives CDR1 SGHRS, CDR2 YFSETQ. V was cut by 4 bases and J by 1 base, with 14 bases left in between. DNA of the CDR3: TGCGCCAGCAGCCCAACTGGACACCAGAACACTGAAGCTTTCTTT. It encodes CASSPTGHQNTEAFF.

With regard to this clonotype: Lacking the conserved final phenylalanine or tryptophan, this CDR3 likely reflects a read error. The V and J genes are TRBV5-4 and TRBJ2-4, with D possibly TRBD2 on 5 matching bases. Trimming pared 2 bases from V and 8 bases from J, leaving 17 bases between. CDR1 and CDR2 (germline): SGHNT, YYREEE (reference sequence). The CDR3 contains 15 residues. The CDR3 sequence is CASSLVGGSGDIQYL. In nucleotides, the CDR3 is TGTGCCAGCAGCTTAGTCGGTGGGTCCGGGGACATTCAGTACCTC.

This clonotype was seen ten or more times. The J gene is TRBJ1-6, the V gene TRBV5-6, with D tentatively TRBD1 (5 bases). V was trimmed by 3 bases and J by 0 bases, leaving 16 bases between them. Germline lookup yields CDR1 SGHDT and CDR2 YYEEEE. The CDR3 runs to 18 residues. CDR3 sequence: CASSWGGSYSSYNSPLHF. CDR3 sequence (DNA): TGTGCCAGCAGCTGGGGGGGGTCCTACAGCTCCTATAATTCACCCCTCCACTTT.

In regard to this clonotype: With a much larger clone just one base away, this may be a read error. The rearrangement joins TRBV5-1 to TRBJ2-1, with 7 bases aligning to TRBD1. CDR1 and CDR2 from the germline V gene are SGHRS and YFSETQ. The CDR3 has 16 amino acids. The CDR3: CASRSLTGQIYSEQFF. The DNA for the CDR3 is TGCGCCAGCAGATCGCTTACGGGACAGATTTACAGTGAGCAGTTCTTC.

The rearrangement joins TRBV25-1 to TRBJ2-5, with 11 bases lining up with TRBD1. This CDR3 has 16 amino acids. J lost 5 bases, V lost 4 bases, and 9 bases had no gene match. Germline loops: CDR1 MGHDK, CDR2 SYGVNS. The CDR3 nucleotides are TGTGCCAGCAGTGCTAGAGAAAGGGACAGGGGGGAGACCCAGTACTTC. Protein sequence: CASSARERDRGETQYF.

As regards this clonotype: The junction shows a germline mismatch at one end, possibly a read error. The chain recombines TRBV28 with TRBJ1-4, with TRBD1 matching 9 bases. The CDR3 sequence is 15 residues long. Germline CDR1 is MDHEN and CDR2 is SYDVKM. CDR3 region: CASSWGQGLTEKPFF. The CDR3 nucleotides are TGTGCCAGCAGTTGGGGACAGGGCCTCACTGAAAAACCGTTTTTT.